The 27 T cell receptor beta chains given below trace back to one sample, sequenced in a study of blood T cell repertoires in COVID-19. Assay: immunoSEQ multiplex PCR; the TCRdb copy retains only in-frame clones and omits some. The sample consists of about 360,000 clones, around 87% of them appearing once. Sequencing used PBMCs or T cells enriched from blood (not recorded which). The receptor set was obtained from a man aged 25-45 years who had recovered from COVID-19.

The V call is TRBV12-5, the J call TRBJ1-1; 7 bases agree with TRBD1. Germline CDR1 reads LGHNT; CDR2 reads FRNRAP. Trimming cost V 6 bases and J 1 base; bases outside gene matches: 5. This CDR3 comprises 14 residues. CDR3 coding DNA: TGTGCTAGTGGCCCCCACAGGGGGAACACTGAAGCTTTCTTT. Translating gives CASGPHRGNTEAFF.

This clone showed up just a few times. The gene calls are TRBV19 and TRBJ1-1, with D maybe TRBD1 (5 bases). The ends were cut back, 2 bases at V and 2 bases at J, with 12 bases in the middle. The CDR3 totals 15 residues. Germline V lookup: CDR1 LNHDA, CDR2 SQIVND (reference sequence). DNA for the CDR3: TGTGCCAGTAGTATATCGGGCAGGGTTAACACTGAAGCTTTCTTT. Translation: CASSISGRVNTEAFF.

This rearrangement joins TRBV19 to TRBJ1-4; 7 positions agree with TRBD1. Germline V lookup: CDR1 LNHDA, CDR2 SQIVND (reference sequence). This CDR3 contains 14 residues. Trimming cost V 5 bases and J 4 bases; bases outside gene matches: 4. Written as DNA, the CDR3 is TGTGCCAGTAGTCTACAGGGGCTTAATGAAAAACTGTTTTTT. This sequence encodes CASSLQGLNEKLFF.

The chain's CDR3 is CAWDQGTEAFF. The DNA for the CDR3 is TGTGCCTGGGACCAGGGGACTGAAGCTTTCTTT. The V gene is TRBV30, the J gene TRBJ1-1; D may be TRBD1 (6 bases). The CDR3 is made up of 11 amino acids. From germline, CDR1 is GTSNPN and CDR2 SVGIG (reference sequence). Between the trimmed V and J ends, which lost 5 bases and 5 bases, there was a span of 9 bases.

V gene TRBV5-1 combines with J gene TRBJ2-7; tentative D call: TRBD1 (6 bases). Germline lookup yields CDR1 SGHRS and CDR2 YFSETQ. V was pared by 2 bases and J by 9 bases, with 30 bases between. The CDR3 has 18 residues. This CDR3 is CASSFSMDGRKGGTVQYF. As DNA, the CDR3 is TGCGCCAGCAGCTTCTCAATGGATGGGAGAAAAGGGGGAACTGTGCAGTACTTC.

Remarks on this clone: An end of the junction does not agree with germline; a read error may underlie this. The V gene is TRBV10-3, the J gene TRBJ1-2; TRBD1 aligns across 7 bases. The length of the CDR3 is 16 residues. Germline CDR1 is ENHRY and CDR2 is SYGVKD. CDR3 residues: CAIKRPPVQGDYGYTF. CDR3 DNA: TGTGCAATCAAAAGGCCCCCGGTTCAGGGGGACTATGGCTACACCTTC.

CDR3 coding DNA: TGTGCCAGCAGCTCAACCCCCGGACAGTACAATGAGCAGTTCTTC. Translation: CASSSTPGQYNEQFF. V is TRBV7-3 and J is TRBJ2-1, with TRBD1 as a possible D gene (6 bases). With 4 bases removed from V and 4 bases from J, the gap between germline ends came to 14 bases. This CDR3 region has 15 residues. Germline CDR1 SGHTA, CDR2 FQGTGA.

This chain uses TRBV19 with TRBJ1-5; 8 bases map to TRBD1. J lost 11 bases, V lost 0 bases, and 9 bases had no gene match. The V gene's germline CDR1 is LNHDA and CDR2 SQIVND (reference sequence). CDR3 length: 15 amino acids. The CDR3 loop reads CASSIEGQERSTQHF. CDR3 bases: TGTGCCAGTAGTATAGAGGGACAGGAGCGGTCGACCCAGCATTTT.

CDR3 DNA: TGTGCCAGCAGTGAATTGGGGAGTACCATGAACACTGAAGCTTTCTTT. This codes for CASSELGSTMNTEAFF. The rearrangement links TRBV25-1 to TRBJ1-1; D is undetermined. Germline V gives CDR1 MGHDK, CDR2 SYGVNS. Trimming took 1 base from V and 0 from J, leaving 12 bases between them. CDR3 length: 16 residues.

The V call is TRBV5-5, the J call TRBJ1-2, with a tentative D call TRBD1 (6 bases). The CDR3 contains 13 residues. Trimming pared 2 bases from V and 6 bases from J, leaving 11 bases between. CDR1 and CDR2 from the germline V gene are SGHKS and YYEKEE (reference sequence). The chain's CDR3 is CASSLSGANGYTF. The CDR3 region has the DNA TGTGCCAGCAGCTTATCAGGGGCGAATGGCTACACCTTC.

J is TRBJ1-2 and V is TRBV15; the D is unclear. CDR1 and CDR2 from the germline V gene are LNHNV and YYDKDF (reference sequence). Trimming removed 0 bases from V and 7 bases from J, with 15 bases in between. CDR3 length: 15 residues. The CDR3 sequence: CATSRDVPAPGGYTF. The CDR3 DNA follows: TGTGCCACCAGCAGAGATGTGCCCGCCCCGGGTGGCTACACCTTC.

The V gene is TRBV2, the J gene TRBJ2-2; 9 bases are a match to TRBD1. Germline V gives CDR1 SNHLY, CDR2 FYNNEI. This CDR3 is 14 amino acids long. The V gene end was trimmed by 7 bases and the J gene end by 6 bases; junction bases not matched to a gene: 6. The CDR3 DNA reads TGTGCCAGCATGGGGACAGGGAGGTCCGGGGAGCTGTTTTTT. Its translation is CASMGTGRSGELFF.

This chain joins TRBV3-1 (or the pseudogene TRBV3-2) and TRBJ2-5; 12 bases align to TRBD2. Germline-derived CDR1 and CDR2 are LGHDT and YNNKEL (reference sequence). With 0 bases clipped from V and 5 bases from J, the junction kept 10 bases outside the gene matches. This CDR3 is built from 18 residues. Here the CDR3 DNA reads TGTGCCAGCAGCCAAGAAGGTTTGACTAGCGGGGGAATCGAGACCCAGTACTTC. This gives the protein CASSQEGLTSGGIETQYF.

This sequence joins TRBV3-1 (or the pseudogene TRBV3-2) and TRBJ2-1; a possible D gene is TRBD2 (7 bases). Germline-derived CDR1 and CDR2 are LGHDT and YNNKEL (reference sequence). The CDR3 loop spans 15 amino acids. Between the trimmed V and J ends, which lost 5 bases and 7 bases, there was a span of 18 bases. CDR3 loop: CASSATGGSYNEQFF. CDR3 sequence (DNA): TGTGCCAGCAGCGCCACGGGGGGCAGTTATAATGAGCAGTTCTTC.

Only one count was recorded for this clone. V gene TRBV5-1 combines with J gene TRBJ1-5; weak D call: TRBD1 (5 bases). The ends were cut back, 3 bases at V and 5 bases at J, with 12 bases in the middle. Germline CDR1 is SGHRS and CDR2 is YFSETQ. The CDR3 has 14 amino acids. The CDR3 coding sequence is TGCGCCAGCAGCTCTCAGGGTGGGGATCAGCCCCAGCATTTT. It codes for CASSSQGGDQPQHF.

The chain recombines TRBV7-2 with TRBJ1-2; D perhaps matches TRBD1 (6 bases). Trimming cost V 7 bases and J 7 bases, with 19 bases left between them. Germline V gene data show CDR1 as SGHTA and CDR2 as FQGNSA. The CDR3 has 14 residues. The CDR3 DNA is TGTGCCAGCACTCTATTAACAGGGACGGCTGGCTACACCTTC. Amino acids: CASTLLTGTAGYTF.

This sequence joins TRBV19 and TRBJ2-1, with TRBD2 as a possible D gene (6 bases). V was shortened by 5 bases and J by 3 bases, with 11 bases between the two germline ends. The CDR3 is made up of 14 amino acids. Germline V gene data show CDR1 as LNHDA and CDR2 as SQIVND (reference sequence). The CDR3 region is CASSWGGDYNEQFF. CDR3 bases: TGTGCCAGTAGTTGGGGCGGGGACTACAATGAGCAGTTCTTC.

The CDR3 loop reads CASSYSPGQGARNQPQHF. As DNA, the CDR3 is TGTGCCAGCAGTTATTCACCGGGACAGGGGGCGCGCAATCAGCCCCAGCATTTT. The genes are TRBV6-2 or TRBV6-3 and TRBJ1-5; 12 bases agree with TRBD1. Germline V gene sequence: CDR1 MNHEY, CDR2 SVGEGT. This CDR3 comprises 18 residues. V shed 3 bases, J shed 2 bases, and the junction held 8 bases outside the gene matches.

The gene calls are TRBV10-1 and TRBJ1-1; TRBD1 might be the D (6 bases). This CDR3 has 14 residues. Germline CDR1 WNHNN, CDR2 SYGVQD (reference sequence). Trimming pared 3 bases from V and 0 bases from J, leaving 8 bases between. The DNA for the CDR3 is TGCGCCAGCAGTGAAACAGGGCTGAACACTGAAGCTTTCTTT. It encodes CASSETGLNTEAFF.

This clone was counted only a few times. This chain links TRBV19 with TRBJ1-1, with 7 bases lining up with TRBD1. CDR3 length: 14 amino acids. Germline lookup yields CDR1 LNHDA and CDR2 SQIVND (reference sequence). The trim removed 7 bases at V and 5 bases at J, leaving 10 bases unmatched. Here the CDR3 reads CASMGGQARTEAFF. As DNA, the CDR3 is TGTGCCAGTATGGGCGGACAGGCGAGAACTGAAGCTTTCTTT.

The chain combines TRBV27 with TRBJ2-7; possibly TRBD1 for D (5 bases). V lost 3 bases and J 2 bases, leaving 11 bases between the germline ends. Per germline, CDR1 MNHEY and CDR2 SMNVEV (reference sequence). This CDR3 has 14 amino acids. CDR3 sequence: CASSFGRDPYEQYF. The CDR3 coding sequence is TGTGCCAGCAGTTTTGGCAGGGATCCCTACGAGCAGTACTTC.

This clone was recorded only once. The chain joins TRBV18 to TRBJ1-1, with D maybe TRBD1 (5 bases). The germline V and J ends were trimmed by 3 bases and 0 bases, with 8 bases remaining between them. The CDR3 length is 14 residues. Germline assignment: CDR1 KGHSH and CDR2 LQKENI. The CDR3 spells CASSPGHLNTEAFF. CDR3 DNA: TGTGCCAGCTCACCTGGACACCTGAACACTGAAGCTTTCTTT. Based on the CDR3 plus reference TRBV18 and TRBJ1-1, the full variable domain is NAGVMQNPRHLVRRRGQEARLRCSPMKGHSHVYWYRQLPEEGLKFMVYLQKENIIDESGMPKERFSAEFPKEGPSILRIQQVVRGDSAAYFCASSPGHLNTEAFFGQGTRLTVV.

This clone occurred once. J is TRBJ1-1 and V is TRBV7-2, with D unresolved. The CDR3 runs to 16 residues. Trimming stripped 5 bases from V and 0 bases from J, with 16 bases between. Germline assignment: CDR1 SGHTA and CDR2 FQGNSA. CDR3 coding DNA: TGTGCCAGCAGCCCCCCTGGCACGGAGGTGAACACTGAAGCTTTCTTT. Translated, it gives CASSPPGTEVNTEAFF.

This clone was counted a single time. The chain is built from TRBV15 and TRBJ2-7, with a tentative D call TRBD1 (6 bases). The length of the CDR3 is 19 residues. Trimming shortened V by 5 bases and J by 0 bases, and 26 bases separated the two germline ends. Germline loops: CDR1 LNHNV, CDR2 YYDKDF (reference sequence). CDR3 protein: CATSATRDTRGLSSYEQYF. CDR3 bases: TGTGCCACCAGCGCGACCCGGGACACACGAGGCCTTAGCTCCTACGAGCAGTACTTC.

This rearrangement joins TRBV6-1 to TRBJ2-2; D possibly corresponds to TRBD2 (6 bases). CDR1 and CDR2 (germline): MNHNS, SASEGT. V was cut by 3 bases and J by 4 bases, with 6 bases left in between. CDR3 length equals 13 residues. CDR3 coding DNA: TGTGCCAGCAGTGAGGAGGGCACCGGGGAGCTGTTTTTT. Encoded protein: CASSEEGTGELFF.

The chain combines TRBV27 with TRBJ2-7; D is ambiguous. Germline V lookup: CDR1 MNHEY, CDR2 SMNVEV (reference sequence). Trimming pared 3 bases from V and 5 bases from J, leaving 11 bases between. The CDR3 runs 13 residues. The CDR3 DNA is TGTGCCAGCAGTTTCACACCCTTGAACGAGCAGTACTTC. It specifies CASSFTPLNEQYF.

The CDR3 DNA sequence: TGTGCCAGTAGTATAACCTCAGGGGCTGGCTATGGCTACACCTTC. Its translation is CASSITSGAGYGYTF. The chain joins TRBV19 to TRBJ1-2; tentatively, D is TRBD1 (6 bases). From germline, CDR1 is LNHDA and CDR2 SQIVND (reference sequence). The V end lost 2 bases, the J end lost 4 bases, and 14 bases lay between the germline ends. The CDR3 has 15 residues.